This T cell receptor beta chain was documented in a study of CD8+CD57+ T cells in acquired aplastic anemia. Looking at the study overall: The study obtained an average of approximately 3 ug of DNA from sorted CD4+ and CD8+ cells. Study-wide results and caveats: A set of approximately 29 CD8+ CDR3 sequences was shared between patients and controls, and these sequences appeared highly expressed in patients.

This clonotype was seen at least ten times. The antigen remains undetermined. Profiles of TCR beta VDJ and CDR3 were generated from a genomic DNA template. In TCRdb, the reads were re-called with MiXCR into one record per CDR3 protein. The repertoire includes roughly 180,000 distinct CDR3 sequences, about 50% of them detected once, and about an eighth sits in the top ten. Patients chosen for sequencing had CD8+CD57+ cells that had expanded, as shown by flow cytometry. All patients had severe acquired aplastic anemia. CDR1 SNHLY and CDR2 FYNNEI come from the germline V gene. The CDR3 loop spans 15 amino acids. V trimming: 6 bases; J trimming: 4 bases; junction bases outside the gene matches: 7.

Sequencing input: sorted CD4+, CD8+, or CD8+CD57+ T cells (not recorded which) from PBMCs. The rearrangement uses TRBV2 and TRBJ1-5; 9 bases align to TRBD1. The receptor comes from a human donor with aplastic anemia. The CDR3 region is CASSRMGQGNQPQHF. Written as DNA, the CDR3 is TGTGCCAGCAGCCGCATGGGACAGGGAAATCAGCCCCAGCATTTT.